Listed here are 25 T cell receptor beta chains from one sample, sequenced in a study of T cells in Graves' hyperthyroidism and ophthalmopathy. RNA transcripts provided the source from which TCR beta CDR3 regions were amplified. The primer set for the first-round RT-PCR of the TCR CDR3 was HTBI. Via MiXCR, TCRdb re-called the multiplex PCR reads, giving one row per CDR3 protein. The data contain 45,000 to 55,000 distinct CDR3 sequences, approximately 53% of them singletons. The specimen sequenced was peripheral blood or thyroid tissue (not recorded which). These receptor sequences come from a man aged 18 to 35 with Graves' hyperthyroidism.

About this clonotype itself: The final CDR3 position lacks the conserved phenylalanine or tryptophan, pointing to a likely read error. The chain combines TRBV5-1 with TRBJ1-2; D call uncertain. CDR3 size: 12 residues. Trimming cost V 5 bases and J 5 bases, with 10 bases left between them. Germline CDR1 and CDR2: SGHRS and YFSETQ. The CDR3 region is CASSPRGYGYTS. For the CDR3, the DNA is TGCGCCAGCAGTCCACGCGGGTATGGCTACACCTCC.

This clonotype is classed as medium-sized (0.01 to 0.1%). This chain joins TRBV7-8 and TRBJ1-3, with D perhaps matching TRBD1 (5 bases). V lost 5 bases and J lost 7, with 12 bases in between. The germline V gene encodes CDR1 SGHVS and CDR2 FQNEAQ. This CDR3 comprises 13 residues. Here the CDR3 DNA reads TGTGCCAGCAGCCTGCAGGGACTGAACACCATATATTTT. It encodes CASSLQGLNTIYF.

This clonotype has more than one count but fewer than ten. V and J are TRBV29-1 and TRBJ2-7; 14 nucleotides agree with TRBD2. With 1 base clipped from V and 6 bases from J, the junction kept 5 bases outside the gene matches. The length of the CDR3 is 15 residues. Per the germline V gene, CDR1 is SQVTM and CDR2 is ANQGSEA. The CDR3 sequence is CSVEGPGLAGGEQYF. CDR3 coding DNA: TGCAGCGTTGAAGGCCCCGGACTAGCGGGAGGCGAGCAGTACTTC.

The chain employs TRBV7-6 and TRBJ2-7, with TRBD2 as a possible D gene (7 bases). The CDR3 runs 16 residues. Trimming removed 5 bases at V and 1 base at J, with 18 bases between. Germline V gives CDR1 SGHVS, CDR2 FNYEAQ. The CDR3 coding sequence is TGTGCCAGCAGCGATGGGGGGGCCGCCGGGTCCTACGAGCAGTACTTC. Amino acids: CASSDGGAAGSYEQYF.

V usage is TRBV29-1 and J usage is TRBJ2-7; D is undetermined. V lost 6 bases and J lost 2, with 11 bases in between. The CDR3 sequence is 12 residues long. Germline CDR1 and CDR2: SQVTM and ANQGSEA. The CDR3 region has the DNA TGCAGCGTGAGGCCCGGTGCCTACGAGCAGTACTTC. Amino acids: CSVRPGAYEQYF.

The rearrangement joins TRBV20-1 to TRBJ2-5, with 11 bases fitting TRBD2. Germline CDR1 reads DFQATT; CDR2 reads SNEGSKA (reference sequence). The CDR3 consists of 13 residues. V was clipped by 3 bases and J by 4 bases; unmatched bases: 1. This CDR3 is CSASLAGGETQYF. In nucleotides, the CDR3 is TGCAGTGCTAGTCTAGCGGGGGGAGAGACCCAGTACTTC.

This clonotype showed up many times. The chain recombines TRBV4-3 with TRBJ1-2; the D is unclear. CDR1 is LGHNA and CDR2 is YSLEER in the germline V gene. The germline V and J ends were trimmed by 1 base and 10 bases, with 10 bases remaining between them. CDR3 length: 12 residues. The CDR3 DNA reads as TGCGCCAGCAGCCAAGGGGCAGCAATCTACACCTTC. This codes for CASSQGAAIYTF.

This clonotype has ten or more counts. The CDR3 protein is CSARSAGAQTQYF. DNA of the CDR3: TGCAGTGCTAGATCGGCCGGCGCCCAGACCCAGTACTTC. This rearrangement joins TRBV20-1 to TRBJ2-5; D remains unclear. The CDR3 extends over 13 amino acids. Per germline, CDR1 DFQATT and CDR2 SNEGSKA (reference sequence). V was pared by 2 bases and J by 6 bases, with 13 bases between.

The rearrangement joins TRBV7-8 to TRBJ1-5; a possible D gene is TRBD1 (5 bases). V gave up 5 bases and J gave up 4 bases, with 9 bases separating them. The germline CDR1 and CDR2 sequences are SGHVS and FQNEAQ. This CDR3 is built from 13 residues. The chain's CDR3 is CASSGGRNQPQHF. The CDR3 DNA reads TGTGCCAGCAGCGGGGGACGGAATCAGCCCCAGCATTTT.

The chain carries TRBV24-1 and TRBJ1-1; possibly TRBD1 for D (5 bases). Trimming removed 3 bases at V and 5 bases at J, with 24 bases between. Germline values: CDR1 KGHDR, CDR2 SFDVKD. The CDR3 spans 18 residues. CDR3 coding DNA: TGTGCCACCAGTGATCCGGGACGCGTCGGGACCGGGCAAACTGAAGCTTTCTTT. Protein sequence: CATSDPGRVGTGQTEAFF.

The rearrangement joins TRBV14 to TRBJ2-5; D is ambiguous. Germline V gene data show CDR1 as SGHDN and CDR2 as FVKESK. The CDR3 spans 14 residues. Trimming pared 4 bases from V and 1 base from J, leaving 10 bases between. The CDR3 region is CASSPSGGQETQYF. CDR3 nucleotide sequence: TGTGCCAGCAGCCCGTCCGGTGGCCAAGAGACCCAGTACTTC. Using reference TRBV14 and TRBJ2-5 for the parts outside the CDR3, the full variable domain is EAGVTQFPSHSVIEKGQTVTLRCDPISGHDNLYWYRRVMGKEIKFLLHFVKESKQDESGMPNNRFLAERTGGTYSTLKVQPAELEDSGVYFCASSPSGGQETQYFGPGTRLLVL.

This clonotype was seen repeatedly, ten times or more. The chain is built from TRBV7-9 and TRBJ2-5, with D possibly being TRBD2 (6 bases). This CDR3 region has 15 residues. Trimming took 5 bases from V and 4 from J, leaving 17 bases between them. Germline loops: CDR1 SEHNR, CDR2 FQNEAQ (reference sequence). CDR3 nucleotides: TGTGCCAGCAGCCCAGACGTAACGGGAGCAGAGACCCAGTACTTC. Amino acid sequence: CASSPDVTGAETQYF.

The CDR3 bases are TGTGCCACCAGCAGAGATCTGCAGGGCTATCAGCCCCAGCATTTT. Encoded protein: CATSRDLQGYQPQHF. The genes are TRBV15 and TRBJ1-5, with D maybe TRBD1 (5 bases). Deletions cut 0 bases from V and 5 bases from J, with 11 bases between. CDR1 is LNHNV and CDR2 is YYDKDF in the germline V gene (reference sequence). The CDR3 has 15 amino acids.

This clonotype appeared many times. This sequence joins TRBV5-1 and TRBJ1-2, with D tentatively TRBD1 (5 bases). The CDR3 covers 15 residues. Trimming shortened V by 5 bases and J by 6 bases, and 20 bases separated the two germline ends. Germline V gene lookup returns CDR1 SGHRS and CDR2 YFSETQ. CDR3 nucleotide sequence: TGCGCCAGCAGGGGAGCTCAGGACACTATGGATGGCTACACCTTC. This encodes CASRGAQDTMDGYTF.

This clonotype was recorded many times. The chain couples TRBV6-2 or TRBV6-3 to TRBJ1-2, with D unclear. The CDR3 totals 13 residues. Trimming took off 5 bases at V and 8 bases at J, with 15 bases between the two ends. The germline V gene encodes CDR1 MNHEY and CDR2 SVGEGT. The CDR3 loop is CASSTPMGYGYTF. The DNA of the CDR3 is TGTGCCAGCAGTACGCCGATGGGCTACGGCTACACCTTC.

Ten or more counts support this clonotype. The CDR3 is CASSFSLNEKLFF. CDR3 in DNA: TGTGCCAGCAGCTTCTCCCTCAATGAAAAACTGTTTTTT. The V gene is TRBV7-9, the J gene TRBJ1-4, with D hard to call. Trimming shortened V by 3 bases and J by 5 bases, and 7 bases separated the two germline ends. This CDR3 has 13 residues. Germline V CDR1 and CDR2: SEHNR, FQNEAQ (reference sequence).

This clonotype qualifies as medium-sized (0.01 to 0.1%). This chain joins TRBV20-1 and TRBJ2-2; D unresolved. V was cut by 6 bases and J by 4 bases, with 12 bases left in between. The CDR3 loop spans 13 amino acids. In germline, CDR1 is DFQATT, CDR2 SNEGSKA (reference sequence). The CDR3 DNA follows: TGCAGTGCAACGGACGATCCCACCGGGGAGCTGTTTTTT. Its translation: CSATDDPTGELFF.

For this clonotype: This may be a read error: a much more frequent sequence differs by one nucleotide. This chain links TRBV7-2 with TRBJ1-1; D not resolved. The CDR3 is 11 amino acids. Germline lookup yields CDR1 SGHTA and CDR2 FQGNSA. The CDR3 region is CASGPLDAGIF. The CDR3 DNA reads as TGTGCCAGCGGCCCCCTCGATGCTGGGATTTTT.

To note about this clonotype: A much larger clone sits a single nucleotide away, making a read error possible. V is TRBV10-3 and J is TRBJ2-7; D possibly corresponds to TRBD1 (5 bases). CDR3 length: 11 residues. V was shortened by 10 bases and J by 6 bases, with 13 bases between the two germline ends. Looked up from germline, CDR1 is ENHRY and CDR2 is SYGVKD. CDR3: CASRSDSEQYF. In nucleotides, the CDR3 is TGTGCCAGCAGAAGTGACAGCGAGCAGTACTTC.

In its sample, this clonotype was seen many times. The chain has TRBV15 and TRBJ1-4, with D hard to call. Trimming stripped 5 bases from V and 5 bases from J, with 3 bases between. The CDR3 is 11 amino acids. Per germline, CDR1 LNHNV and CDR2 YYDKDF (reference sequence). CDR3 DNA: TGTGCCACCAGCCGCAATGAAAAACTGTTTTTT. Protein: CATSRNEKLFF.

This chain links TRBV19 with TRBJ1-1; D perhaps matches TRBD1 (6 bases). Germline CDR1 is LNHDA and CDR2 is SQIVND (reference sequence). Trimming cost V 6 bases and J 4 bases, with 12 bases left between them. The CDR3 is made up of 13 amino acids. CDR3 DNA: TGTGCCAGTAGATTAAGGGGGTCCACTGAAGCTTTCTTT. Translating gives CASRLRGSTEAFF. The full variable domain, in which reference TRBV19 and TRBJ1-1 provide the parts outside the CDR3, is DGGITQSPKYLFRKEGQNVTLSCEQNLNHDAMYWYRQDPGQGLRLIYYSQIVNDFQKGDIAEGYSVSREKKESFPLTVTSAQKNPTAFYLCASRLRGSTEAFFGQGTRLTVV.

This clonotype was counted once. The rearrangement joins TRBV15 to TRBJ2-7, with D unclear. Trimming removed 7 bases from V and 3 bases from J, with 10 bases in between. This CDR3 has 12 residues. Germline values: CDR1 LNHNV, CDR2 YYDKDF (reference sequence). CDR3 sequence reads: CATNLNLYEQYF. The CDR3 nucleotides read TGTGCCACCAATCTCAACCTCTACGAGCAGTACTTC.

The DNA of the CDR3 is TGTGCCACAGGTAGCGGCACCTCCTACGAGCAGTACTTC. Protein product: CATGSGTSYEQYF. The chain combines TRBV15 with TRBJ2-7, with D possibly TRBD2 on 6 matching bases. In germline, CDR1 is LNHNV, CDR2 YYDKDF (reference sequence). CDR3 length equals 13 residues. Trimming removed 9 bases at V and 0 bases at J, with 12 bases between.

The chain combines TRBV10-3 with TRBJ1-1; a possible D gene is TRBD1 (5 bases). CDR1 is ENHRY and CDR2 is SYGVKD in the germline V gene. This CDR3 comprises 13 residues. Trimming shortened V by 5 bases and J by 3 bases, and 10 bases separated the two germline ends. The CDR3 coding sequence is TGTGCCATCAGTCGGGACGTACACACTGAAGCTTTCTTT. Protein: CAISRDVHTEAFF.

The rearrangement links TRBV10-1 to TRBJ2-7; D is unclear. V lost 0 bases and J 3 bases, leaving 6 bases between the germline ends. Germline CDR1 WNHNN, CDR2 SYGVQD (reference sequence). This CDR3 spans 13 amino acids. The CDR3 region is CASSESVDYEQYF. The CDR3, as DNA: TGCGCCAGCAGTGAGTCCGTTGACTACGAGCAGTACTTC.